This paragraph reports one TCR beta chain. Its antigen is still unknown. The data belong to a study of blood T cells in healthy people across ages. CDR1 is SGHVS and CDR2 is FNYEAQ in the germline V gene. The J segment lost 4 bases and the V segment lost 5 bases, leaving 14 bases of the junction unmatched. The CDR3 is 17 amino acids. Overall study results and limits: Estimated diversity across one million T cells was deemed an underestimate. The long-lived group displayed more naive CD4+ cells, plus higher diversity, than the aged donors did.

A sample-barcoded 5' primer and a J-beta primer mix were used in a second PCR of about 7 to 11 cycles. The template-switch adaptor, which had 12 random nucleotides, put a tag on each cDNA molecule. Every sample returned 2.5 million or more CDR3-containing paired-end reads. MiXCR, applied by TCRdb to the 5' RACE reads, yields one record per CDR3 protein. The repertoire has fewer than 1.5 million distinct CDR3 sequences, roughly 40% of them found once; the top ten carry 7.9%. The receptor's source is a woman between 18 and 29 years old in good health. The rearrangement uses TRBV7-6 and TRBJ2-3; 8 bases line up with TRBD2. The sequenced material came from blood. For the CDR3, the DNA is TGTGCCAGCAGCATAAATCCGGGACTAGGAGTCCCAGATACGCAGTATTTT. This codes for CASSINPGLGVPDTQYF.